The present T cell receptor (beta chain) was sequenced within a study of identical twins (dated by TCRdb to about 2016). A note on the overall study: TCR alpha and beta repertoires from monozygotic twins, unrelated adults of various ages and cord blood were deep-sequenced to test whether fetal clonotypes persist. Replicate twin experiments were performed at different times using different library preparation protocols to rule out contamination. Points the paper makes about the study in general: Out-of-frame TCR alpha sequences shared between twins showed an excess of low generation-probability sequences compared with coincidental sharing between unrelated individuals. Fewer insertions were carried by abundant cord blood beta clonotypes; a weaker similar trend was observed in young adult naive repertoires, while no such trend was observed in memory repertoires. Because the same donors could not be followed over many years, the conclusions relied on cross-sectional statistical analysis. Zero-insertion analyses could be partly confounded by invariant T cells such as MAIT and iNKT, though diverse VJ usage argued against such confounding for most clonotypes. In monozygotic twins, out-of-frame TCR alpha sharing was systematically underestimated by recombination models, although the models agreed with sharing between unrelated individuals. Excess twin sharing in beta out-of-frame sequences was weaker because fewer shared sequences lowered the signal-to-noise ratio.

Library construction relied on 5' RACE. Reads for this sample came from an Illumina HiSeq 2000. A universal primer binding site was introduced by template switching, and a unique molecular identifier was present in the final cDNA, enabling accurate counting of TCR cDNA molecules. First-strand cDNA for TCR alpha and beta chains was synthesized from specific primers in the conserved constant-segment region. Each cDNA library was double barcoded, with a SMART-Mk sample barcode plus Illumina barcodes, to control for contamination. Two successive PCR steps introduced TruSeq adapter sequences along with Illumina sample barcodes. TCR alpha and beta cDNA libraries were sequenced on the Illumina HiSeq platform with custom primers. The authors' analysis ran thus. MiGEC processed the raw reads to extract unique molecular identifiers, while MiXCR was used to determine the CDR3 positions. For each individual, recombination models were inferred using an EM algorithm with the repgenHMM and IGoR tools. The analysis of shared clonotypes was done with the tcR package in R, with sharing normalized by the product of cloneset sizes. To study raw recombination free of thymic and clonal selection effects, out-of-frame nonproductive sequences were analyzed. TCRdb took the public reads, trimmed them with fastp at Q25, ran MiXCR for clone calling and kept in-frame beta chains. Here each entry gathers all rows of one CDR3 protein and keeps the most common genes and DNA. The V and J calls shown here were made by TCRdb, not taken from the authors' results. The sample has roughly 1,500,000 distinct CDR3 sequences on record, roughly 35% of them singletons. The ten top clones hold 0.25% to 0.3% of the sample.

Every donor was a healthy Caucasian. A note on this clonotype: The antigen it binds to is not known. One junction end disagrees with the germline gene, perhaps due to a read error.

Measured from the cysteine to the phenylalanine, the CDR3 is 14 residues long. The retained sequence is limited to the CDR3, 42 bases, with the frame set at the first base. As encoded in the germline V gene (reference sequence), CDR1 is LGHDT while CDR2 is YNNKEL. The source of this sequence is a newborn girl in good health. Sequencing was carried out using cord blood. The chain is made from TRBV3-1 and TRBJ2-1, with 11 bases aligning to TRBD2. The CDR3 reads CAGSRSGGGNEQFF. The DNA sequence follows: TGTGCCGGCAGCCGTAGCGGGGGGGGTAATGAGCAGTTCTTC.